This T cell receptor (beta chain) emerged from a study of technical replicates of blood from several donors. TCRdb keeps only in-frame clones here, not all; method: immunoSEQ multiplex PCR. The sample records about 73,000 clones, approximately 93% being singletons. V was pared by 5 bases and J by 7 bases, with 9 bases of the junction left unmatched. Germline V gives CDR1 LNHDA, CDR2 SQIVND (reference sequence). This CDR3 region has 15 residues. V usage is TRBV19 and J usage is TRBJ1-5; TRBD1 matches 9 bases. The sample was T cells isolated from PBMCs. The receptor comes from a human donor in good health. The CDR3 nucleotides read TGTGCCAGTAGTCCCCCCGGACAGGGGCCCCAGCCCCAGCATTTT. This gives the protein CASSPPGQGPQPQHF.